The next 16 T cell receptor beta chains were all read from a single sample in a study of T cell repertoires in cytomegalovirus infection. TCRdb re-analysed the reads in MiXCR, keeping a single row per CDR3 protein. The data hold more than 150,000 distinct CDR3 sequences, with about 28% observed a single time. The sample taken for sequencing was PBMCs. The receptors come from a human donor in good health (CMV status not recorded). Some clones in this sample may be carry-over from other donors' samples.

This rearrangement joins TRBV5-1 to TRBJ1-2; 9 positions match TRBD1. The V and J ends lost 5 bases and 8 bases, in that order; junction bases with no gene match: 4. Germline V CDR1 and CDR2: SGHRS, YFSETQ. The CDR3 extends over 12 amino acids. The CDR3 region has the DNA TGCGCCAGCAGACAGGGGGCAGACGGCTACACCTTC. Protein: CASRQGADGYTF.

The chain joins TRBV11-2 to TRBJ2-1; tentative D call: TRBD1 (5 bases). V lost 0 bases and J 4 bases, leaving 10 bases between the germline ends. Germline V gene lookup returns CDR1 SGHAT and CDR2 FQNNGV. The CDR3 spans 15 residues. The CDR3 sequence: CASSLEQGSYNEQFF. The CDR3, as DNA: TGTGCCAGCAGCTTAGAGCAGGGAAGTTACAATGAGCAGTTCTTC.

This clonotype was observed a single time. The chain uses TRBV4-1 and TRBJ2-2; tentatively, D is TRBD1 (7 bases). The CDR3 sequence is 17 residues long. Trimming took off 0 bases at V and 3 bases at J, with 14 bases between the two ends. Per germline, CDR1 MGHRA and CDR2 YSYEKL. The CDR3 region is CASSQDTDREDTGELFF. The CDR3 DNA sequence: TGCGCCAGCAGCCAAGACACAGACAGGGAGGACACCGGGGAGCTGTTTTTT.

The genes are TRBV5-1 and TRBJ2-7; perhaps TRBD2 as D (6 bases). This CDR3 comprises 15 residues. Trimming pared 0 bases from V and 6 bases from J, leaving 16 bases between. CDR1 and CDR2 from the germline V gene are SGHRS and YFSETQ. Here the CDR3 DNA reads TGCGCCAGCAGCTTGGAACACCGGCGGACTACCGAGCAGTACTTC. Protein sequence: CASSLEHRRTTEQYF.

Comments on this clonotype: A junction boundary mismatches the germline segment, possibly from a read error. The V call is TRBV5-1, the J call TRBJ2-5; D is possibly TRBD1 or TRBD2 (6 bases each). Looked up from germline, CDR1 is SGHRS and CDR2 is YFSETQ. CDR3 size: 16 residues. This CDR3 is CASRHPSGDSQEPQYF. The DNA for the CDR3 is TGCGCCAGCAGGCATCCTTCAGGGGACTCGCAAGAGCCCCAGTACTTC.

V and J are TRBV7-6 and TRBJ1-2; no clear D. CDR1 and CDR2 (germline): SGHVS, FNYEAQ. The length of the CDR3 is 12 residues. V was shortened by 5 bases and J by 7 bases, with 11 bases between the two germline ends. CDR3 protein: CASSPSGGGYTF. The CDR3 DNA is TGTGCCAGCAGCCCCTCAGGCGGTGGCTACACCTTC.

The sample holds many counts of this clonotype. The chain employs TRBV5-4 and TRBJ1-1; 7 bases line up with TRBD1. V lost 4 bases, J lost 1 base, and 4 bases stayed unmatched. Looked up from germline, CDR1 is SGHNT and CDR2 is YYREEE (reference sequence). There are 14 residues in the CDR3. CDR3 amino acids: CASSARTGNTEAFF. Here the CDR3 DNA reads TGTGCCAGCAGCGCCCGGACAGGGAACACTGAAGCTTTCTTT.

This clonotype appeared a few times. The rearrangement uses TRBV5-6 and TRBJ2-4; D tentatively fits TRBD1 or TRBD2 (5 bases each). Germline V gives CDR1 SGHDT, CDR2 YYEEEE. This CDR3 comprises 17 residues. V lost 4 bases to trimming and J lost 3 bases, with 20 bases between them. The CDR3 sequence is CASSTLWGSLGKNIQYF. The CDR3 coding sequence is TGTGCCAGCAGCACTTTGTGGGGGAGCTTGGGCAAAAACATTCAGTACTTC.

The chain links TRBV20-1 to TRBJ1-4, with D possibly TRBD1 on 6 matching bases. This CDR3 contains 13 residues. Germline V CDR1 and CDR2: DFQATT, SNEGSKA (reference sequence). Trimming removed 3 bases at V and 8 bases at J, with 13 bases between. For the CDR3, the DNA is TGCAGTGCTAGTAGGCAGGGGATAGAAAAACTGTTTTTT. This gives the protein CSASRQGIEKLFF.

V is TRBV12-3 or TRBV12-4 and J is TRBJ2-7; tentatively, D is TRBD2 (7 bases). This CDR3 region has 14 residues. Deletions cut 2 bases from V and 6 bases from J, with 14 bases between. The CDR3 bases are TGTGCCAGCAGTTTAAAGCCGGGGGGCGTCGAGCAGTACTTC. The encoded protein is CASSLKPGGVEQYF.

The chain carries TRBV11-2 and TRBJ1-1; no definite D call. Trimming left V 3 bases short and J 0 bases short, with 11 bases between. In germline, CDR1 is SGHAT, CDR2 FQNNGV. This CDR3 is 15 amino acids long. In nucleotides, the CDR3 is TGTGCCAGCAGCTTTTACGGAGCCATGAACACTGAAGCTTTCTTT. Protein: CASSFYGAMNTEAFF.

The DNA of the CDR3 is TGTGCCAGCAGCTCTTCGGGACAGGGGTTCTACAATGAGCAGTTCTTC. Translation: CASSSSGQGFYNEQFF. V gene TRBV7-9 combines with J gene TRBJ2-1; 10 bases match TRBD1. CDR1 and CDR2 from the germline V gene are SEHNR and FQNEAQ (reference sequence). The CDR3 runs to 16 residues. The junction had 6 bases not matched to a gene; V was cut back by 4 bases and J by 3 bases.

This clonotype was counted between two and nine times. The V gene is TRBV29-1, the J gene TRBJ1-1; D ambiguous. Germline-derived CDR1 and CDR2 are SQVTM and ANQGSEA. V was clipped by 5 bases and J by 3 bases, with 10 bases between them. The CDR3 is made up of 12 amino acids. The chain's CDR3 is CSVQTGYTEAFF. The CDR3 DNA sequence: TGCAGCGTTCAAACGGGGTACACTGAAGCTTTCTTT.

This clonotype was recorded at least ten times. In nucleotides, the CDR3 is TGTGCCAGCAGCCTAGGGACAGCCTATGGCTACACCTTC. Translation: CASSLGTAYGYTF. The V gene is TRBV7-2, the J gene TRBJ1-2, with 7 nucleotides matching TRBD1. The CDR3 sequence is 13 residues long. The trim removed 5 bases at V and 4 bases at J, leaving 4 bases unmatched. The germline V gene has CDR1 SGHTA and CDR2 FQGNSA.

V usage is TRBV6-1 and J usage is TRBJ2-2, with D uncertain. CDR3 size: 13 residues. In germline, CDR1 is MNHNS, CDR2 SASEGT. V dropped 2 bases and J dropped 6 bases, with 7 bases sitting between them. CDR3 coding DNA: TGTGCCAGCAGTGAATCTGGGTCCGGGGAGCTGTTTTTT. This sequence encodes CASSESGSGELFF.

This rearrangement joins TRBV7-2 to TRBJ1-2; D possibly corresponds to TRBD1 (5 bases). V lost 5 bases and J lost 2, with 15 bases in between. The CDR3 has 15 amino acids. Germline-derived CDR1 and CDR2 are SGHTA and FQGNSA. The CDR3 loop reads CASSREGRLNYGYTF. CDR3 nucleotides: TGTGCCAGCAGCCGGGAGGGACGGCTAAACTATGGCTACACCTTC.